This record covers a single T cell receptor (beta chain). The sample comes from a study of blood T cell repertoires in COVID-19. Study details: Sources were T cells, B-cell-depleted T cells, or PBMCs; the material itself was cDNA or gDNA.

Produced via immunoSEQ multiplex PCR; TCRdb's table is partial and in-frame only. The data show about 220,000 clones, with around 90% seen just once and 2.5% to 3% held by the top ten. Germline-derived CDR1 and CDR2 are SQVTM and ANQGSEA. The CDR3 sequence is 13 residues long. Trimming took 7 bases from V and 9 from J, leaving 19 bases between them. The genes are TRBV29-1 and TRBJ2-1, with D perhaps TRBD2 (7 bases). This TCR derives from a woman in her thirties who had recovered from COVID-19. Sequenced: PBMCs or T cells enriched from blood (not recorded which). The CDR3 spells CSAERGALGEQFF. CDR3 nucleotide sequence: TGCAGCGCGGAACGGGGGGCCTTGGGTGAGCAGTTCTTC.